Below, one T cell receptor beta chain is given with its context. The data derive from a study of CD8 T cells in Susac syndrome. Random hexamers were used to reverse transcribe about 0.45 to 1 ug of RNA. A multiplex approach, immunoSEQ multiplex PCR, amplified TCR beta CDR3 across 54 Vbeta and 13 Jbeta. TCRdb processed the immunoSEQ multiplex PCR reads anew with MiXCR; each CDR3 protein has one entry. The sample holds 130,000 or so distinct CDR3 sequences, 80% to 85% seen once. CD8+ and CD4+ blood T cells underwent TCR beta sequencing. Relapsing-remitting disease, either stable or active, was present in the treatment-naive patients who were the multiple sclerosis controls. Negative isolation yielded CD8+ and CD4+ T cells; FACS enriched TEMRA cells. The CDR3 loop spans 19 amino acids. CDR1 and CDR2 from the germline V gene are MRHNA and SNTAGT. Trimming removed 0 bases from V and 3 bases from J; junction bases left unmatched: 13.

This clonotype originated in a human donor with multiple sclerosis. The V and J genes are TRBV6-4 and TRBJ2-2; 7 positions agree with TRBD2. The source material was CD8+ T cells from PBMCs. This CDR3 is CASSDSFAREGLDTGELFF. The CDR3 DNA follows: TGTGCCAGCAGTGACTCGTTCGCCAGGGAGGGATTGGACACCGGGGAGCTGTTTTTT.